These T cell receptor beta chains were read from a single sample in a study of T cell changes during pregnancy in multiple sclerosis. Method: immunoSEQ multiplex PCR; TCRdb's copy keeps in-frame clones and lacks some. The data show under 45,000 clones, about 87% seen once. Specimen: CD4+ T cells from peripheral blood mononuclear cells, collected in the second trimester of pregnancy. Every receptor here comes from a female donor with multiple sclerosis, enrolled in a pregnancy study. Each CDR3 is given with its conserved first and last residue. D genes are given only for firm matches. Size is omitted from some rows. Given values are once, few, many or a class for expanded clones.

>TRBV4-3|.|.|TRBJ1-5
TGCGCCAGCAGCCCAAATCTACGGCAGCCCCAGCATTTT
CASSPNLRQPQHF
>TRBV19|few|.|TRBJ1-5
TGTGCCAGTTGTCCCCTAGGTGATCAGCCCCAGCATTTT
CASCPLGDQPQHF
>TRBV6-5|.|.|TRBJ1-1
TGTGCCAGCAGTTATGGGCAGCCAGGGACTGAAGCTTTCTTT
CASSYGQPGTEAFF
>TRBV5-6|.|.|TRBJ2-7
TGTGCCAGCAGCGGTTCGGTAGGGAGCTCCTACGAGCAGTACTTC
CASSGSVGSSYEQYF
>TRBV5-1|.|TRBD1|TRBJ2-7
TGCGCCAGCAGCCAAGGGGACAGGAGCTACGAGCAGTACTTC
CASSQGDRSYEQYF
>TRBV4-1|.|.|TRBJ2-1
TGCGCCAGCAGCCAAGTTCCCGCAGTGGCCAATGAGCAGTTCTTC
CASSQVPAVANEQFF
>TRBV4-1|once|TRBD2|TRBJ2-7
TGCGCCAGCAGCTTTGGACTAGCGAGAACCTACGAGCAGTACTTC
CASSFGLARTYEQYF
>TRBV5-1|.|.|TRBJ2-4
TGCGCCAGCAGCTTGAGCGGCGGGCAAAACATTCAGTACTTC
CASSLSGGQNIQYF
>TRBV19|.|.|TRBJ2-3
TGTGCCAGTAGTATAGTTGGGGGCGCTAGCACAGATACGCAGTATTTT
CASSIVGGASTDTQYF
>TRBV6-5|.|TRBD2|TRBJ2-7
TGTGCCAGCAGTCTAGCGGGAGGTACCTCCTACGAGCAGTACTTC
CASSLAGGTSYEQYF
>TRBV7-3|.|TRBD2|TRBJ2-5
TGTGCCAGCAGCTCTAGCGGGCGGGGGGAGACCCAGTACTTC
CASSSSGRGETQYF
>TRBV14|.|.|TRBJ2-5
TGTGCCAGCAGCCAAGACCCCCGGGGGGAGACCCAGTACTTC
CASSQDPRGETQYF
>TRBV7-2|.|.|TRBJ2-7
TGTGCCAGCAACCAGGGGGGCGGCCGTTATGACGAGCAGTACTTC
CASNQGGGRYDEQYF
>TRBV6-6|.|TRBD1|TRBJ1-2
TGTGCCAGCAGTTACCCGGGACAGGGGGGCTATGGCTACACCTTC
CASSYPGQGGYGYTF
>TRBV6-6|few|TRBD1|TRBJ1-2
TGTGCCAGCAGCCGGACAGGGATTGGTGGCTACACCTTC
CASSRTGIGGYTF
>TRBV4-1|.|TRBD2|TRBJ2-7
TGCGCCAGCAGCCAAGTACCGGGGGGTTTAGAGCAGTACTTC
CASSQVPGGLEQYF
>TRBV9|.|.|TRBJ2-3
TGTGCCAGCAGCCCCCACCTGCCAGCAGATACGCAGTATTTT
CASSPHLPADTQYF
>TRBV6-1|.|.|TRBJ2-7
TGTGCCAGCAGTGCAGGGTGGGGCTACGAGCAGTACTTC
CASSAGWGYEQYF
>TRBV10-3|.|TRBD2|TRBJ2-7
TGTGCCATCAGTGATGCCGGACTAGCGGGAGCCTACGAGCAGTACTTC
CAISDAGLAGAYEQYF
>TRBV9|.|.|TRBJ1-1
TGTGCCGATAGGGAGCGGGGCAGAACTAACACTGAAGCTTTCTTT
CADRERGRTNTEAFF
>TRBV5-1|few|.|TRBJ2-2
TGCGCCAGCAGCAAGGGGGATTCCGGGGAGCTGTTTTTT
CASSKGDSGELFF
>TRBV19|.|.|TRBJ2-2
TGTGCCAGTAGTATTAAGGGGATCTTCAACACCGGGGAGCTGTTTTTT
CASSIKGIFNTGELFF
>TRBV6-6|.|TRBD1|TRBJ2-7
TGTGCCAGCAGGGGGACAGGGGGTCCGGTGGACGAGCAGTACTTC
CASRGTGGPVDEQYF
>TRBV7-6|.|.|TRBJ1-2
TGTGCCAGCAGCTTAGGGGTGGGAGGGGCAGAAGGCTACACCTTC
CASSLGVGGAEGYTF
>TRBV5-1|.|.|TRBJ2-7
TGCGCCAGCAGCCTGGCCGGGGGGCGCGAGCAGTACTTC
CASSLAGGREQYF
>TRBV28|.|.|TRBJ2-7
TGTGCCAGCAGTTTAGGGTTGGGCCAGGGGATCTACGAGCAGTACTTC
CASSLGLGQGIYEQYF
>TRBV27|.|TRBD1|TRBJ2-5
TGTGCCAGCAGTTCCAGGGGGCGGGAGACCCAGTACTTC
CASSSRGRETQYF
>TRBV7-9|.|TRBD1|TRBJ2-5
TGTGCCAGCAGCTTCACCACGGACAGGAAAGAGACCCAGTACTTC
CASSFTTDRKETQYF
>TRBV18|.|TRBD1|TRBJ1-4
TGTGCCAGCTCACCATCCGGGACAGGATTTGAAAAACTGTTTTTT
CASSPSGTGFEKLFF
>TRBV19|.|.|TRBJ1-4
TGTGCCAGTAGTTCCAGAGCGGTTACTGCAACTAATGAAAAACTGTTTTTT
CASSSRAVTATNEKLFF
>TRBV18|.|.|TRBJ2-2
TGTGCCAGCTCACCCTTATTTGAGGGTTATCGGACCGGGGAGCTGTTTTTT
CASSPLFEGYRTGELFF
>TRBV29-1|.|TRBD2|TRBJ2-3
TGCAGCGTTCGGCTAGCGGGAGCAGGGAGGACAGATACGCAGTATTTT
CSVRLAGAGRTDTQYF
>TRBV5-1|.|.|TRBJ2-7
TGCGCCAGTGGACCTAGCCTTTTATCCTACGAGCAGTACTTC
CASGPSLLSYEQYF
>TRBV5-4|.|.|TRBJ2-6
TGTGCCAGCAGCTTGGTGGGGCGGTTCGGGGCCAACGTCCTGACTTTC
CASSLVGRFGANVLTF
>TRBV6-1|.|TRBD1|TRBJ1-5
TGTGCCAGCAGTGAAAGGGGACAGGGATTCGGGAATAGCAATCAGCCCCAGCATTTT
CASSERGQGFGNSNQPQHF
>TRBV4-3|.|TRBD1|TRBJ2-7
TGCGCCAGCAGCCAAGAAGGGACAGGCCTCTACGAGCAGTACTTC
CASSQEGTGLYEQYF
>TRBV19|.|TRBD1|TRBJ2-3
TGTGCCAGTAGGCAGACAGGGGTCAGCACAGATACGCAGTATTTT
CASRQTGVSTDTQYF
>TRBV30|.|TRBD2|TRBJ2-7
TGTGCCTGGCGCGGGGGGAACTACGAGCAGTACTTC
CAWRGGNYEQYF
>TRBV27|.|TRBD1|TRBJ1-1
TGTGCCAGCAGTTTCCGGCATTTCTCCGGGACAGCGAACACTGAAGCTTTCTTT
CASSFRHFSGTANTEAFF
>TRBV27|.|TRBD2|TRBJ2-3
TGTGCCAGCAGTTTACTTTCCGGGACTAGCGGGCCAGATACGCAGTATTTT
CASSLLSGTSGPDTQYF
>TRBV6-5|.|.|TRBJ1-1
TGTGCCAGCAGTTACCGAGACAGTGGGGTGACTGAAGCTTTCTTT
CASSYRDSGVTEAFF
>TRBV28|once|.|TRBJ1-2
TGTGCCAGCAGCCGTGGCCAGGGCAACTATGGCTACACCTTC
CASSRGQGNYGYTF
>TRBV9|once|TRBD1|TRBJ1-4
TGTGCCAGCAGCCCCCGGACAGGGACCCATGGAGGTGTAGGTGAAAAACTGTTTTTT
CASSPRTGTHGGVGEKLFF
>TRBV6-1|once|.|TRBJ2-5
TGTGCCAGCAGGTGGGGCGGAGAGACCCAGTACTTC
CASRWGGETQYF
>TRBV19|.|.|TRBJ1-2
TGTGCCAGTAGTAGGGGAGTACAGACAGACCTCGGAGGGGGCTACACCTTC
CASSRGVQTDLGGGYTF